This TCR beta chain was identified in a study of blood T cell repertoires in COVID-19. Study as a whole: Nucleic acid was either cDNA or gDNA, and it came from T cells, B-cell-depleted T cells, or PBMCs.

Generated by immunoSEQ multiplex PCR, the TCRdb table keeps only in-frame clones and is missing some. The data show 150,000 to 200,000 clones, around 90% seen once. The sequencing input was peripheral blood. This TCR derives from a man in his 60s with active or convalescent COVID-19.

The CDR3 region is CASSLGLAGVSGANVLTF. The CDR3 DNA reads TGTGCCAGCAGTTTGGGGCTAGCGGGGGTCTCTGGGGCCAACGTCCTGACTTTC. The chain employs TRBV27 and TRBJ2-6; 10 bases are a match to TRBD2. Looked up from germline, CDR1 is MNHEY and CDR2 is SMNVEV (reference sequence). V was pared by 3 bases and J by 0 bases, with 5 bases of the junction left unmatched. This CDR3 region has 18 residues.